This T cell receptor (beta chain) emerged from a study of T-cell reconstitution after alpha-beta-depleted transplantation in children. Preparation of the TCRbeta library involved a method that used unique molecular identifiers. Each CDR3 protein is one row after TCRdb ran MiXCR on the PCR reads. Counted here are about 500,000 distinct CDR3 sequences, 9.5% to 12% occurring once; the ten biggest clones make up around 13%. The trim removed 5 bases at V and 5 bases at J, leaving 8 bases unmatched. This CDR3 contains 15 residues. This clonotype has more than one count but fewer than ten. Its matching antigen is unknown. Overall study findings and caveats: In patients about two months after transplant, alpha-beta T cells reportedly arose from several hundred expanded graft clones.

The TCR comes from a female patient aged 2-9 years who had a stem cell transplant for aplastic anemia, so the T cells may come from the graft donor. The specimen was PBMCs, mostly from graft donor cells, collected 180 days after TCRalphabeta/CD19-depleted stem cell transplant. The chain uses TRBV12-3 or TRBV12-4 and TRBJ2-1, with 8 bases lining up with TRBD2. The CDR3 spells CASSPVGAGDNEQFF. The CDR3 DNA follows: TGTGCCAGCAGTCCCGTGGGAGCGGGAGACAATGAGCAGTTCTTC.